A single sample gave rise to the 14 T cell receptor beta chains below, sequenced in a study of cytomegalovirus exposure and HLA in healthy donors. Use of 60 Vbeta and 13 Jbeta primers characterized the PCR. Only in-frame clones appear in the TCRdb table, and some are missing; sequencing was by immunoSEQ multiplex PCR. This sample has some 140,000 clones; 83% occur once, and the top ten carry 1.5%. Sample: PBMCs. These receptors all stem from a man aged 40-50 years in good health and CMV-seronegative.

This chain connects TRBV5-6 to TRBJ1-3; D is unclear. CDR3 length equals 15 residues. V was shortened by 0 bases and J by 2 bases, with 9 bases between the two germline ends. The germline V gene encodes CDR1 SGHDT and CDR2 YYEEEE. The CDR3 spells CASSLAEITGNTIYF. CDR3 bases: TGTGCCAGCAGCTTGGCCGAGATCACTGGAAACACCATATATTTT.

The chain uses TRBV7-2 and TRBJ2-7; D is perhaps TRBD2 (5 bases). This CDR3 region has 13 residues. The V end was cut by 2 bases, the J end by 6 bases, with 11 bases between. The V gene's germline CDR1 is SGHTA and CDR2 FQGNSA. The CDR3 sequence is CASSLYRSGEQYF. The CDR3 region has the DNA TGTGCCAGCAGCTTATACCGGAGCGGCGAGCAGTACTTC.

The V call is TRBV9, the J call TRBJ1-4; 7 bases are shared with TRBD1. Trimming cost V 6 bases and J 3 bases; bases outside gene matches: 5. Germline-derived CDR1 and CDR2 are SGDLS and YYNGEE. This CDR3 comprises 14 residues. The CDR3 loop is CASKGTEPNEKLFF. DNA for the CDR3: TGTGCCAGCAAGGGGACAGAACCTAATGAAAAACTGTTTTTT. Combining the CDR3 with reference TRBV9 and TRBJ1-4 gives the whole variable domain DSGVTQTPKHLITATGQRVTLRCSPRSGDLSVYWYQQSLDQGLQFLIQYYNGEERAKGNILERFSAQQFPDLHSELNLSSLELGDSALYFCASKGTEPNEKLFFGSGTQLSVL.

The chain couples TRBV6-5 to TRBJ2-7; 10 bases map to TRBD2. The CDR3 is 14 residues long. Germline lookup yields CDR1 MNHEY and CDR2 SVGAGI. V shed 8 bases and J 4 bases; nucleotides not matched to a gene: 8. The CDR3: CASVQREGFYEQYF. The DNA for the CDR3 is TGTGCCAGCGTACAGCGGGAGGGCTTTTACGAGCAGTACTTC.

The rearrangement uses TRBV5-4 and TRBJ2-7; maybe TRBD2 (6 bases). The CDR3 has 14 residues. CDR1 is SGHNT and CDR2 is YYREEE in the germline V gene (reference sequence). The V end was cut by 5 bases, the J end by 1 base, with 13 bases between. CDR3 DNA sequence: TGTGCCAGCAGAACCGCGGCGGGATCCTACGAGCAGTACTTC. Translation: CASRTAAGSYEQYF.

This clone appeared a few times. The chain couples TRBV5-6 to TRBJ1-2, with D maybe TRBD1 (5 bases). The V gene's germline CDR1 is SGHDT and CDR2 YYEEEE. The CDR3 is 14 residues long. The ends were cut back, 4 bases at V and 1 base at J, with 11 bases in the middle. CDR3 protein: CASSGGDFNYGYTF. For the CDR3, the DNA is TGTGCCAGCAGCGGGGGGGACTTTAACTATGGCTACACCTTC.

The chain is built from TRBV18 and TRBJ1-5, with no clear D. The CDR3 length is 15 residues. Germline V gives CDR1 KGHSH, CDR2 LQKENI. The V gene lost 6 bases and the J gene lost 1 base, with 13 bases spanning the gap. The CDR3 DNA follows: TGTGCCAGCTCCAAGTCAGGAGGGAGCAATCAGCCCCAGCATTTT. Translated: CASSKSGGSNQPQHF.

The rearrangement uses TRBV19 and TRBJ1-5; possibly TRBD1 for D (5 bases). The CDR3 has 15 amino acids. Trimming removed 3 bases at V and 3 bases at J, with 12 bases between. The germline V gene has CDR1 LNHDA and CDR2 SQIVND (reference sequence). The CDR3 sequence: CASSIAGGDNQPQHF. CDR3 bases: TGTGCCAGTAGTATCGCCGGGGGAGACAATCAGCCCCAGCATTTT.

The chain couples TRBV5-1 to TRBJ2-3; D not resolved. V shed 0 bases and J shed 5 bases, with 13 bases lying between them. The CDR3 has 15 amino acids. Looked up from germline, CDR1 is SGHRS and CDR2 is YFSETQ. In nucleotides, the CDR3 is TGCGCCAGCAGCTTGGACAGATATACACAAGATACGCAGTATTTT. It is translated as CASSLDRYTQDTQYF.

This chain connects TRBV11-2 to TRBJ2-7, with TRBD1 matching over 9 bases. This CDR3 has 14 residues. V shed 3 bases and J 2 bases; nucleotides not matched to a gene: 2. CDR1 is SGHAT, CDR2 FQNNGV, per germline. The CDR3 nucleotides read TGTGCCAGCAGCTTCGGGACAGGGACCTACGAGCAGTACTTC. It translates to CASSFGTGTYEQYF.

V and J are TRBV5-1 and TRBJ1-4; D perhaps matches TRBD1 (5 bases). The V and J ends lost 4 bases and 4 bases respectively, with 14 bases between them. There are 15 residues in the CDR3. Germline loops: CDR1 SGHRS, CDR2 YFSETQ. CDR3 amino acids: CASSPRGESNEKLFF. The DNA of the CDR3 is TGCGCCAGCAGCCCTAGGGGTGAGAGTAATGAAAAACTGTTTTTT.

V and J are TRBV7-3 and TRBJ2-7; D is unresolved. V lost 6 bases to trimming and J lost 3 bases, with 12 bases between them. The CDR3 consists of 13 residues. The V gene's germline CDR1 is SGHTA and CDR2 FQGTGA. CDR3 sequence: CASSLFAGYEQYF. CDR3 in DNA: TGTGCCAGCAGTCTATTCGCCGGCTACGAGCAGTACTTC.

The V gene is TRBV6-6, the J gene TRBJ1-6, with 8 bases matching TRBD1. Germline CDR1 is MNHNY and CDR2 is SVGAGI (reference sequence). The V segment lost 7 bases and the J segment 9 bases; nucleotides outside the gene matches: 2. The CDR3 spans 12 residues. The CDR3 DNA follows: TGTGCCAGCACTACAGGGGGTTCACCCCTCCACTTT. Amino acid sequence: CASTTGGSPLHF.

The table lists this clone with a count of one. J is TRBJ2-7 and V is TRBV7-3; 8 bases are a match to TRBD1. Germline loops: CDR1 SGHTA, CDR2 FQGTGA. V was pared by 5 bases and J by 4 bases, with 7 bases of the junction left unmatched. This CDR3 region has 14 residues. The CDR3 DNA follows: TGTGCCAGCAGCCCGACCGGGGACAGGTACGAGCAGTACTTC. It translates to CASSPTGDRYEQYF.